This T cell receptor (beta chain) derives from a study of T cell changes during pregnancy in multiple sclerosis. Only in-frame clones appear in the TCRdb table, and some are missing; sequencing was by immunoSEQ multiplex PCR. The sample records around 33,000 clones, about 87% being singletons. CDR1 and CDR2 from the germline V gene are GTSNPN and SVGIG (reference sequence). With V trimmed by 2 bases and J by 3 bases, 4 bases remained unmatched. The CDR3 consists of 14 residues. This receptor was obtained from a female donor with multiple sclerosis, enrolled in a pregnancy study. Sequenced material: CD8+ T cells from peripheral blood mononuclear cells, taken in the third trimester of pregnancy. This sequence joins TRBV30 and TRBJ1-5; 7 nucleotides line up with TRBD1. The CDR3 sequence: CAWSSTGVNQPQHF. Here the CDR3 DNA reads TGTGCCTGGAGTTCAACAGGGGTCAATCAGCCCCAGCATTTT.